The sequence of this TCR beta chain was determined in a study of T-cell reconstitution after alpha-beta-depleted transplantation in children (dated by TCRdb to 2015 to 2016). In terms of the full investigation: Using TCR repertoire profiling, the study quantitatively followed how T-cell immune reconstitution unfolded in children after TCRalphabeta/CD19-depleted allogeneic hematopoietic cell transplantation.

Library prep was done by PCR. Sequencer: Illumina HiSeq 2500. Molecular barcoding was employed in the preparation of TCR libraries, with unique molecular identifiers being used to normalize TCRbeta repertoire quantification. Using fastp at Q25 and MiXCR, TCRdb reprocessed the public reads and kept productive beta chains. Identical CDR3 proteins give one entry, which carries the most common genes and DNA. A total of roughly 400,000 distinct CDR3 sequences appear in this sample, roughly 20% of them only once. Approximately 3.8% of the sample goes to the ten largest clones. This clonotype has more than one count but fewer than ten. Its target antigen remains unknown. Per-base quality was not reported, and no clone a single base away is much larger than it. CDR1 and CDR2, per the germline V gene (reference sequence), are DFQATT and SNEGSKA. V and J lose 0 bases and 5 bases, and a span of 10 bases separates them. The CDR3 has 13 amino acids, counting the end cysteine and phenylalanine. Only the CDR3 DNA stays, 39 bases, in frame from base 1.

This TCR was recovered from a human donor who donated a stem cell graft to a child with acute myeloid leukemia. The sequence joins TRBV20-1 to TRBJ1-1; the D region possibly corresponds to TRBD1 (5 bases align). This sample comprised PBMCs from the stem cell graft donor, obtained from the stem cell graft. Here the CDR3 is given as CSARETGGTEAFF. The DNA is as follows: TGCAGTGCTAGAGAAACCGGGGGGACTGAAGCTTTCTTT.